This entry lists 2 T cell receptor beta chains sequenced from one sample in a study of T cells in Graves' hyperthyroidism and ophthalmopathy. Regions amplified from RNA transcripts were the TCR beta CDR3 regions. A first-round RT-PCR of the TCR CDR3 used the HTBI primer set. TCRdb processed the multiplex PCR reads anew with MiXCR; each CDR3 protein has one entry. Among fewer than 800,000 distinct CDR3 sequences listed, about a sixth were seen once. Material: blood. The receptors stem from a man between 18 and 35 years old with Graves' hyperthyroidism.

The genes are TRBV20-1 and TRBJ2-2; 8 positions match TRBD2. This CDR3 has 16 residues. After removal of 5 bases from V and 1 base from J, the junction contained 9 bases not matched to a gene. Looked up from germline, CDR1 is DFQATT and CDR2 is SNEGSKA (reference sequence). The CDR3: CSAPYAGTRNTGELFF. In DNA form, the CDR3 reads TGCAGTGCTCCCTACGCCGGGACTAGGAACACCGGGGAGCTGTTTTTT.

The CDR3, as DNA: TGTGCCAGCAGCGTACCACAGGGGGCTCTAGCCAAAAACATTCAGTACTTC. Amino acid sequence: CASSVPQGALAKNIQYF. The chain combines TRBV9 with TRBJ2-4, with 9 positions matching TRBD1. The germline V gene has CDR1 SGDLS and CDR2 YYNGEE. The CDR3 loop spans 17 amino acids. Trimming removed 1 base from V and 0 bases from J; junction bases left unmatched: 5.